This entry lists 14 T cell receptor beta chains sequenced from one sample in a study of post-analysis software for immune sequencing data. Study-level findings and limits: Patients showed TRBV5-6, TRBV5-1 and TRBV20-1 among about five TRBV segments more frequent than in controls.

The antigens these receptors bind are not known. Unique molecular identifiers had been added to the TCR beta cDNA libraries. TCRdb processed the PCR reads anew with MiXCR; each CDR3 protein has one entry. The repertoire has hundreds of thousands of distinct CDR3 sequences, roughly 27% of them found once; the top ten carry around 0.56%. What was sequenced was blood. The receptors stem from a girl aged 10-17 years with multiple sclerosis.

The V gene is TRBV20-1, the J gene TRBJ2-1; D gene unclear. With 3 bases removed from V and 5 bases from J, the gap between germline ends came to 14 bases. Germline V gives CDR1 DFQATT, CDR2 SNEGSKA (reference sequence). CDR3 length: 14 residues. Here the CDR3 DNA reads TGCAGTGCTAGCAGTGGTCCTACCAACAATGAGCAGTTCTTC. It codes for CSASSGPTNNEQFF.

The genes are TRBV6-5 and TRBJ2-4; 7 nucleotides agree with TRBD1. CDR1 and CDR2 from the germline V gene are MNHEY and SVGAGI. V lost 6 bases and J lost 0; bases outside the gene matches: 14. The CDR3 has 18 residues. The chain's CDR3 is CASSYTSRDRLAKNIQYF. CDR3 bases: TGTGCCAGCAGCTACACGTCCCGGGACAGATTAGCCAAAAACATTCAGTACTTC.

This chain links TRBV28 with TRBJ2-3; D tentatively fits TRBD1 or TRBD2 (5 bases each). The germline V gene encodes CDR1 MDHEN and CDR2 SYDVKM. Trimming stripped 5 bases from V and 0 bases from J, with 12 bases between. The CDR3 length is 15 residues. The CDR3 DNA is TGTGCCAGCAGTGACACGGGACGGAGCACAGATACGCAGTATTTT. Translated: CASSDTGRSTDTQYF.

There are a few counts of this clonotype. The V and J genes are TRBV7-2 and TRBJ1-5; D ambiguous. The CDR3 sequence is 13 residues long. Trimming shortened V by 2 bases and J by 5 bases, and 7 bases separated the two germline ends. Per the germline V gene, CDR1 is SGHTA and CDR2 is FQGNSA. CDR3 sequence: CASSLRVDQPQHF. In nucleotides, the CDR3 is TGTGCCAGCAGCTTAAGGGTCGATCAGCCCCAGCATTTT. The whole variable domain, remainder taken from reference TRBV7-2 and TRBJ1-5, is GAGVSQSPSNKVTEKGKDVELRCDPISGHTALYWYRQSLGQGLEFLIYFQGNSAPDKSGLPSDRFSAERTGGSVSTLTIQRTQQEDSAVYLCASSLRVDQPQHFGDGTRLSIL.

The table lists this clonotype with a few counts. The chain links TRBV5-1 to TRBJ2-2; 7 bases agree with TRBD1. The CDR3 runs to 15 residues. From germline, CDR1 is SGHRS and CDR2 YFSETQ. J lost 0 bases, V lost 3 bases, and 2 bases had no gene match. The CDR3: CASSYGTANTGELFF. The CDR3 DNA reads as TGCGCCAGCAGCTACGGGACAGCGAACACCGGGGAGCTGTTTTTT.

On this clonotype itself: A much larger clonotype is one base distant, so this may be a read error. The V call is TRBV5-8, the J call TRBJ2-1; 8 bases are a match to TRBD1. This CDR3 region has 14 residues. After removal of 1 base from V and 9 bases from J, the junction contained 6 bases not matched to a gene. Germline values: CDR1 SGHTS, CDR2 YDEGEE. The CDR3 sequence: CASSLLQGASEQFF. The CDR3 DNA reads TGTGCCAGCAGCTTGTTGCAGGGGGCTAGTGAGCAGTTCTTC.

The chain recombines TRBV7-4 with TRBJ1-5; TRBD1 matches at 9 bases. This CDR3 is 16 amino acids long. CDR1 and CDR2 (germline): SGHVT, SQSDAQ. Trimming at V came to 1 base and at J to 6 bases, leaving 7 bases not matched to a gene. The DNA for the CDR3 is TGTGCCAGCAGCTTAGGTTTTGGGACAGGGAGTCAGCCCCAGCATTTT. Its translation: CASSLGFGTGSQPQHF.

This clonotype has more than one count but fewer than ten. V usage is TRBV20-1 and J usage is TRBJ2-5; TRBD2 matches at 11 bases. Looked up from germline, CDR1 is DFQATT and CDR2 is SNEGSKA (reference sequence). The CDR3 consists of 16 residues. V lost 6 bases, J lost 2 bases, and 11 bases stayed unmatched. The CDR3 is CSASPSGGTLQETQYF. The CDR3 nucleotides are TGCAGTGCGTCTCCTAGCGGGGGGACCTTACAAGAGACCCAGTACTTC.

This clonotype was seen only a few times. The chain joins TRBV7-9 to TRBJ1-1, with 9 bases identical to TRBD1. Germline CDR1 reads SEHNR; CDR2 reads FQNEAQ (reference sequence). This CDR3 is built from 17 residues. Unmatched junction bases numbered 12, after V lost 5 bases and J lost 2 bases. The CDR3 nucleotides are TGTGCCAGCAGCATACTGCTAGGACAGGGGCGTAACACTGAAGCTTTCTTT. Its translation is CASSILLGQGRNTEAFF.

The V and J genes are TRBV9 and TRBJ2-7; possible D gene TRBD1, 6 bases. Germline V gene lookup returns CDR1 SGDLS and CDR2 YYNGEE. The length of the CDR3 is 14 residues. Trimming left V 2 bases short and J 4 bases short, with 13 bases between. In nucleotides, the CDR3 is TGTGCCAGCAGCGTCGGACAGATATCTTACGAGCAGTACTTC. Encoded protein: CASSVGQISYEQYF.

V gene TRBV6-5 combines with J gene TRBJ2-7; no clear D. V was pared by 2 bases and J by 10 bases, with 15 bases between. The CDR3 is 13 residues long. CDR1 and CDR2 from the germline V gene are MNHEY and SVGAGI. The CDR3 region has the DNA TGTGCCAGCAGTTACCGGTTCCAGTCACTCCAGTACTTC. Its translation is CASSYRFQSLQYF.

V usage is TRBV29-1 and J usage is TRBJ1-2; D is ambiguous. The length of the CDR3 is 15 residues. Germline CDR1 is SQVTM and CDR2 is ANQGSEA. The V gene lost 0 bases and the J gene lost 5 bases, with 16 bases spanning the gap. The CDR3 here is CSVEDRGNRGYGYTF. The DNA of the CDR3 is TGCAGCGTTGAAGATCGGGGAAACCGGGGTTATGGCTACACCTTC.

In this sample, this clonotype turned up once. The chain carries TRBV6-1 and TRBJ2-4, with D tentatively TRBD1 (6 bases). Germline CDR1 is MNHNS and CDR2 is SASEGT. The CDR3 runs 13 residues. V lost 3 bases to trimming and J lost 7 bases, with 10 bases between them. The CDR3 DNA reads as TGTGCCAGCAGTGAGCAGGGGATCAACATTCAGTACTTC. Its translation is CASSEQGINIQYF.

This clonotype was detected only a few times. This chain links TRBV20-1 with TRBJ2-3; 8 nucleotides align to TRBD2. The length of the CDR3 is 14 residues. CDR1 and CDR2 (germline): DFQATT, SNEGSKA (reference sequence). V was pared by 6 bases and J by 3 bases, with 8 bases of the junction left unmatched. The CDR3 spells CSAPAGAGTDTQYF. The DNA for the CDR3 is TGCAGTGCCCCAGCGGGAGCCGGGACAGATACGCAGTATTTT.